The sequence of this T cell receptor (beta chain) was determined in a study of cytotoxic CD8 clonotypes in ibrutinib-treated CLL. Study in general: Response was recorded as partial in some 25 patients and complete in 2; at median about 64 months, approximately 14 remained remitted and about twelve had progressed. Average yields of approximately 260,000 productive templates and 75,000 to 95,000 productive rearrangements characterized the samples. The study's findings and limits: At the start, clonality exceeded age-matched healthy donors and followed circulating CD8+ T-cell counts.

For TCR beta libraries, 1.5 to 2 micrograms of genomic DNA were obtained from cryopreserved PBMCs. About this clone itself: The antigen is not known.

V dropped 5 bases and J dropped 7; count of bases not matched to a gene: 2. Per germline, CDR1 SEHNR and CDR2 FQNEAQ (reference sequence). The CDR3 length is 12 residues. Measured with immunoSEQ multiplex PCR; TCRdb has only the in-frame clones, and not every one. The profile covers roughly 70,000 clones, with roughly nine tenths appearing a single time and 3.1% taken by the ten largest. The sequenced sample was PBMCs, obtained after 12 months of ibrutinib treatment. The TCR originated in a human donor with chronic lymphocytic leukemia. The chain uses TRBV7-9 and TRBJ2-1; 7 bases align to TRBD1. The CDR3 loop reads CASSRTGNEQFF. The CDR3, as DNA: TGTGCCAGCAGCCGGACAGGAAATGAGCAGTTCTTC.